Listed below are T cell receptor beta chains from one sample, sequenced in a study of blood T cell repertoires in COVID-19. This table comes from immunoSEQ multiplex PCR, and its TCRdb copy is limited to in-frame clones, with some not included. The sample holds some 160,000 clones; roughly 90% are singletons and the top ten take about 4.9%. The sequenced sample consisted of peripheral blood. These TCRs come from a man younger than 35 with COVID-19, enrolled during active disease. Both conserved end residues are part of each CDR3. A D gene is named only where the DNA matches it firmly. Size tells how often a clone was seen (once, few, many) or the class of an expanded clone, and some rows leave it out.

>-|TRBJ2-7|-|TRBV6-5
TGTGCCAGCAGTAATCGGGACGGGGGAGACGAGCAGTACTTC
CASSNRDGGDEQYF
>-|TRBJ2-7|-|TRBV13
TGTGCCAGCAGCTTAGGGGACAGCAGCCAACACGAGCAGTACTTC
CASSLGDSSQHEQYF
>-|TRBJ1-5|-|TRBV27
TGTGCCAGCAGCGCCAGGAACTTTGGCAATCAGCCCCAGCATTTT
CASSARNFGNQPQHF
>-|TRBJ2-1|TRBD1|TRBV9
TGTGCCAGCAGCACGGGACAGAGCTCCTACAATGAGCAGTTCTTC
CASSTGQSSYNEQFF
>-|TRBJ2-4|TRBD1|TRBV5-1
TGCGCCAGCAGCCCACAGGGGAACATTCAGTACTTC
CASSPQGNIQYF
>-|TRBJ1-5|-|TRBV21-1
TGTGCCAGCAGCAGGAGGGGCGACAGGGGGTCCCCGGATCCCCAGCATTTT
CASSRRGDRGSPDPQHF
>-|TRBJ2-7|TRBD1|TRBV24-1
TGTGCCACCAGCACGGACAGGGCCTACGAGCAGTACTTC
CATSTDRAYEQYF
>-|TRBJ2-3|-|TRBV5-4
TGTGCCAGCAGCTTGCCCGCGGGGGATACGCAGTATTTT
CASSLPAGDTQYF
>-|TRBJ1-1|-|TRBV5-5
TGTGCCAGCAGCTTCCAGGGGATGAACACTGAAGCTTTCTTT
CASSFQGMNTEAFF
>-|TRBJ2-7|TRBD2|TRBV6-5
TGTGCCAGCAGTCCTAGGACTAGCTGGACCTACGAGCAGTACTTC
CASSPRTSWTYEQYF
>once|TRBJ1-1|-|TRBV6-5
TGTGCCAGCATCGTAACAGGGAACACTGAAGCTTTCTTT
CASIVTGNTEAFF
>-|TRBJ2-7|TRBD1|TRBV4-3
TGCGCCAGCAGCTTTCTCAGGGACAGCTCCTACGAGCAGTACTTC
CASSFLRDSSYEQYF
>-|TRBJ2-7|-|TRBV5-1
TGCGCCAGCAAATTGGGCGTAGCGAGCTCCTACGAGCAGTACTTC
CASKLGVASSYEQYF
>-|TRBJ1-3|-|TRBV21-1
TGTGCCAGCAGCCCTAAGAAGAGGGGGCCCTTCTCTGGAAACACCATATATTTT
CASSPKKRGPFSGNTIYF
>-|TRBJ2-2|-|TRBV7-7
TGTGCTAGCAGCCGACACCTAACGAACACCGGGGAGCTGTTTTTT
CASSRHLTNTGELFF
>-|TRBJ1-1|TRBD1|TRBV4-1
TGCGCCAGCAGCCAAGATAGGTGGGACAGGGATTTGAACACTGAAGCTTTCTTT
CASSQDRWDRDLNTEAFF
>-|TRBJ2-7|-|TRBV27
TGTGCCAGCATGGGGCGGGGGCTTCACTACGAGCAGTACTTC
CASMGRGLHYEQYF
>-|TRBJ2-7|-|TRBV2
TGTGCCAGCAGGACAGAGTACGAGCAGTACTTC
CASRTEYEQYF
>-|TRBJ2-1|-|TRBV10-1
TGCGCCAGCAGTGAGAAAAGAGGGCAGCCCTACAATGAGCAGTTCTTC
CASSEKRGQPYNEQFF
>-|TRBJ1-2|TRBD1|TRBV19
TGTGCCAGTAGAGAAACAGGGGGCAATGGCTACACCTTC
CASRETGGNGYTF